This T cell receptor (beta chain) comes out of a study of T cell clonality in common variable immunodeficiency. Assay: immunoSEQ multiplex PCR; the TCRdb copy retains only in-frame clones and omits some. Recorded here are over 30,000 clones, with no singletons, and the ten leading clones hold about 3.6%. There are many counts of this clone. The read finishes 3 residues shy of the CDR3 end, and the germline J gene is used to complete it. CDR3 length equals 11 residues. V was clipped by 6 bases and J by 4 bases, with 6 bases between them. Germline V lookup: CDR1 KGHSH, CDR2 LQKENI. This clonotype was obtained from a person between 18 and 70 years old in good health. The V gene is TRBV18, the J gene TRBJ2-5; D is perhaps TRBD2 (5 bases). Sequencing used peripheral blood mononuclear cells. CDR3 DNA, as far as it was read: TGTGCCAGCTCCGGGGTAGAGACC. This translates into CASSGVET. The full CDR3 sequence reads CASSGVETQYF.